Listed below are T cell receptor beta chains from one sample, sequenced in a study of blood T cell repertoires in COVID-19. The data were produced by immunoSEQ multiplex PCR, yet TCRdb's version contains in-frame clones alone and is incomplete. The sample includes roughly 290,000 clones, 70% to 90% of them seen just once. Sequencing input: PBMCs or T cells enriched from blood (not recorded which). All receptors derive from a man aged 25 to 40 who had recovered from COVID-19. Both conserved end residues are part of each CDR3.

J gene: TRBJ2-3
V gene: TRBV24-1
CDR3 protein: CATSDQGTIFSTDTQYF

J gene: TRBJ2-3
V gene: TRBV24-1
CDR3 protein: CATSDPSGTDTQYF

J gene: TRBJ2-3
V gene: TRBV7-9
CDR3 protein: CASSPSQQNADTQYF

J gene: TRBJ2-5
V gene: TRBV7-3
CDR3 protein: CASSLAGPSQETQYF

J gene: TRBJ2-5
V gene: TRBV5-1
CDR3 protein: CASSMDREETQYF

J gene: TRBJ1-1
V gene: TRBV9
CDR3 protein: CASSVGGTVNTEAFF

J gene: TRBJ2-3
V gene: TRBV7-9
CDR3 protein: CASSLRTGGDTQYF

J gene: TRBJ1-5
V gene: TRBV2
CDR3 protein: CASSERTGINQPQHF

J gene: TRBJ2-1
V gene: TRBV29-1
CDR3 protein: CSAEGRGGPELNEQFF

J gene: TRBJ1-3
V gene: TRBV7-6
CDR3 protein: CASSLSPGQFSGNTIYF

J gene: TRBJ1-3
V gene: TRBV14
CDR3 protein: CASSQDLGNTIYF

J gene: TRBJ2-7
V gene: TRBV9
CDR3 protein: CASSVGVGQGGSYEQYF

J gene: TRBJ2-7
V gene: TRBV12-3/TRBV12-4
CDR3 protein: CASSPTSYEQYF

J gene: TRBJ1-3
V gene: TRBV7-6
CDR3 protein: CASSTSDSTGNTIYF

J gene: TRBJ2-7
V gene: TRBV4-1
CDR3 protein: CASSRELAGGVYEQYF

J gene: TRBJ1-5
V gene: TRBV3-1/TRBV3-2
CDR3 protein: CASTLGQSNQPQHF

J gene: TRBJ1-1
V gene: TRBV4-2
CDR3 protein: CASSRNGGGMNTEAFF

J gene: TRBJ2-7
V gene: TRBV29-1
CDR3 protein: CSVGDRVGEQYF

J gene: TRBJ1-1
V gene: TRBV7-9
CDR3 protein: CASSPRGEAFF

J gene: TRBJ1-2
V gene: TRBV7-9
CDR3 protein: CASSLDARGLYGYTF

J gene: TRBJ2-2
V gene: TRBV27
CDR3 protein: CASSFAIGTVNTGELFF